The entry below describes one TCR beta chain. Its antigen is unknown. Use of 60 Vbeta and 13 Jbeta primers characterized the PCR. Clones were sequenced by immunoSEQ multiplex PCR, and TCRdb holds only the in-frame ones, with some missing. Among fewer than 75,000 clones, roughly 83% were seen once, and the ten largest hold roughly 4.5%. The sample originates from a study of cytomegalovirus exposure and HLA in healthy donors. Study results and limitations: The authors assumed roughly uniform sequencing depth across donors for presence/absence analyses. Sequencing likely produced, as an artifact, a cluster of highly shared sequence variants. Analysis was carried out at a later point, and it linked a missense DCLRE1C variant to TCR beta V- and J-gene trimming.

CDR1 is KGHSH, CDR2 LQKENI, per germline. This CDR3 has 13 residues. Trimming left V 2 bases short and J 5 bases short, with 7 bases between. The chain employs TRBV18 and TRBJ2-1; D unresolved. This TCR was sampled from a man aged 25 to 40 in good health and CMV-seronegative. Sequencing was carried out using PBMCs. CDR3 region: CASSPTRDNEQFF. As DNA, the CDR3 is TGTGCCAGCTCACCAACTCGGGACAATGAGCAGTTCTTC.